Here is one T cell receptor beta chain with its context. The sample is drawn from a study of OX40 agonist ivuxolimab in advanced cancers. Looking at the study overall: The study treated patients with ivuxolimab, an agonistic anti-OX40 (CD134) antibody.

Profiled with immunoSEQ multiplex PCR; TCRdb holds only in-frame clones, not every one. The table lists more than 60,000 clones, about 80% of them singletons. J lost 4 bases, V lost 4 bases, and 5 bases had no gene match. Germline V gene sequence: CDR1 SGHVS, CDR2 FQNEAQ. The CDR3 is 15 amino acids. This sequence was found in an adult with an advanced solid tumor such as melanoma, head and neck, liver or kidney cancer. Material: CD4+ or CD8+ T cells sorted from blood, obtained in a trial of the OX40 agonist ivuxolimab. The chain joins TRBV7-8 to TRBJ2-5, with TRBD2 matching 11 bases. The CDR3 region is CASSSRLAGTETQYF. The CDR3 DNA follows: TGTGCCAGCAGCTCCCGACTAGCGGGGACAGAGACCCAGTACTTC.